The clone carrying this T cell receptor beta chain was recorded a few times. CDR3 length: 13 residues. Germline V gene data show CDR1 as ENHRY and CDR2 as SYGVKD. V lost 0 bases and J lost 6, with 9 bases in between. These data originate in a study of identical twins. TCRdb used MiXCR to reprocess the 5' RACE reads, holding one entry per CDR3 protein. The sample holds fewer than 650,000 distinct CDR3 sequences, roughly 7.2% seen once. These data are also associated with another study on yellow fever vaccine responses in identical twins. That paper notes: Twins' T cell vaccine responses reportedly looked partly convergent, partly personalized.

V gene TRBV10-3 combines with J gene TRBJ2-7; possibly TRBD2 for D (6 bases). The TCR sequence derives from a woman aged 18-29 years in good health. Sequencing was performed on PBMCs. The CDR3 nucleotides read TGTGCCATCAGTGAGTCGGGGGGAGGCGAGCAGTACGTC. It codes for CAISESGGGEQYV.